This TCR beta chain was obtained from a study of a mutant IDH1 vaccine in newly diagnosed glioma. As for the study in general: Patients received vaccination from 4-6 weeks after radiotherapy alone, or with temozolomide cycles. Most patients had radiochemotherapy with temozolomide before enrollment; others had one alone.

Details on this clone: The target antigen is unknown.

TCRdb's table, derived via immunoSEQ multiplex PCR, lists solely in-frame clones and lacks some. This table holds 40,000 to 60,000 clones, approximately 80% found once. With 6 bases removed from V and 4 bases from J, the gap between germline ends came to 13 bases. Germline CDR1 and CDR2: SNHLY and FYNNEI. This CDR3 region has 15 residues. Time point indicated: week 35, safety follow-up. In every dose of vaccine, 300 ug of mutant IDH1 20-mer peptide was given alongside topical imiquimod. This receptor was taken from a middle-aged man with glioma. Material: PBMCs, obtained from a glioma patient whose treatment included an IDH1 peptide vaccine. This chain links TRBV2 with TRBJ1-6; no clear D gene. The DNA for the CDR3 is TGTGCCAGCAGGAGGGAGGGCCTTTATAATTCACCCCTCCACTTT. Encoded protein: CASRREGLYNSPLHF.